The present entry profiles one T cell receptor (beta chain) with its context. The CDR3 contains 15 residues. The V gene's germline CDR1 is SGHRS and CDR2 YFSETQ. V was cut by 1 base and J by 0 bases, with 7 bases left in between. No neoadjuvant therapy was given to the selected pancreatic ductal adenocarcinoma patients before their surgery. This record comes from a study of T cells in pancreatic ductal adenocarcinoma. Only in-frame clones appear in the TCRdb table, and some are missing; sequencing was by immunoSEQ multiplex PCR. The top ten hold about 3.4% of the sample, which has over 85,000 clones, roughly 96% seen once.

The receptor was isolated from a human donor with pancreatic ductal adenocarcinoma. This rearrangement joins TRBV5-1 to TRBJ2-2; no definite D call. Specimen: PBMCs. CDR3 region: CASSLQFANTGELFF. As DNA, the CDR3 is TGCGCCAGCAGCTTGCAGTTCGCGAACACCGGGGAGCTGTTTTTT. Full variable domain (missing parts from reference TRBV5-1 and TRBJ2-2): KAGVTQTPRYLIKTRGQQVTLSCSPISGHRSVSWYQQTPGQGLQFLFEYFSETQRNKGNFPGRFSGRQFSNSRSEMNVSTLELGDSALYLCASSLQFANTGELFFGEGSRLTVL.